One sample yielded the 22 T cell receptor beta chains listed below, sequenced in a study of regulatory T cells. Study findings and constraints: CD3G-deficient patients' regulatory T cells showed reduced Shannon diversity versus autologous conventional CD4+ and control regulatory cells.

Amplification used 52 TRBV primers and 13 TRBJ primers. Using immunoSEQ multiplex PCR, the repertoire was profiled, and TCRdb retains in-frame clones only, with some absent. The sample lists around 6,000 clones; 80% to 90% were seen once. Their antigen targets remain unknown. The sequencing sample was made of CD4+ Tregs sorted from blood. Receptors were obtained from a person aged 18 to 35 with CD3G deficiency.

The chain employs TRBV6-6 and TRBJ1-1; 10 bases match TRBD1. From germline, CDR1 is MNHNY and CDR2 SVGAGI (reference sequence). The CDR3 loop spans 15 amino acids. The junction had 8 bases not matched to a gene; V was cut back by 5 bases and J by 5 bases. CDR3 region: CASSTRQGASTEAFF. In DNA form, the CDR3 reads TGTGCCAGCAGTACCCGACAGGGGGCGAGTACTGAAGCTTTCTTT.

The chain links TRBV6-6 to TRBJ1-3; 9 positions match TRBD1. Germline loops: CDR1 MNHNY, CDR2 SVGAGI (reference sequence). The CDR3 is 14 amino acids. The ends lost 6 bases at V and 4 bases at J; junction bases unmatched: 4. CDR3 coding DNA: TGTGCCAGCAGACGACAGGGGGTGGGAAACACCATATATTTT. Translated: CASRRQGVGNTIYF.

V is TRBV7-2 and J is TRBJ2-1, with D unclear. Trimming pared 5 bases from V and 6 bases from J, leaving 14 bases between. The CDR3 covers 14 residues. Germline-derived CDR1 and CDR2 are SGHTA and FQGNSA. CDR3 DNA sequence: TGTGCCAGCAGCCCTGCAGGACGGATCAATGAGCAGTTCTTC. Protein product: CASSPAGRINEQFF.

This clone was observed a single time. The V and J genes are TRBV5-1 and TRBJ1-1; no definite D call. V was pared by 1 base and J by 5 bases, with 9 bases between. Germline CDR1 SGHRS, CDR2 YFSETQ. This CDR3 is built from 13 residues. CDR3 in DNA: TGCGCCAGCAGCTTGATAGTGGGGACTGAAGCTTTCTTT. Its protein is CASSLIVGTEAFF.

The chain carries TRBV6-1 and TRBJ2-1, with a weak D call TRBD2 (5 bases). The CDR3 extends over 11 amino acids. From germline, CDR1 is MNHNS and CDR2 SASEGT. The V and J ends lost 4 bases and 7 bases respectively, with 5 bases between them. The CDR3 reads CASSGGNEQFF. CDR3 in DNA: TGTGCCAGCAGTGGCGGGAATGAGCAGTTCTTC.

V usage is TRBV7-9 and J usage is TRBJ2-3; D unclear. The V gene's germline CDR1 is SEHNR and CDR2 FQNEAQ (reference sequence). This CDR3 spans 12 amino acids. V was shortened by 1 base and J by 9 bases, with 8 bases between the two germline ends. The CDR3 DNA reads TGTGCCAGCAGCTTAGGAGAAGGGACGCAGTATTTT. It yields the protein CASSLGEGTQYF. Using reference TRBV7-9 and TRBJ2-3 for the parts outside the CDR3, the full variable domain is DTGVSQNPRHKITKRGQNVTFRCDPISEHNRLYWYRQTLGQGPEFLTYFQNEAQLEKSRLLSDRFSAERPKGSFSTLEIQRTEQGDSAMYLCASSLGEGTQYFGPGTRLTVL.

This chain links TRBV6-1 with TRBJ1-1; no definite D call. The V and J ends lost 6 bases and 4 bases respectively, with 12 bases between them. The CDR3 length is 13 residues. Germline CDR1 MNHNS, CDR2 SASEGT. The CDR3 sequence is CASSDDPFTEAFF. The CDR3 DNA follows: TGTGCCAGCAGCGACGACCCCTTCACTGAAGCTTTCTTT.

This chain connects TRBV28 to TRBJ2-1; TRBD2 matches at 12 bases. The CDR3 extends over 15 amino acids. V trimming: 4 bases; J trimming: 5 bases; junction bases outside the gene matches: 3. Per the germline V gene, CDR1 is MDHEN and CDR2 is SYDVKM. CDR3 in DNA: TGTGCCAGCAGTTCGGGACTAGCGGGTAACAATGAGCAGTTCTTC. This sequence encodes CASSSGLAGNNEQFF.

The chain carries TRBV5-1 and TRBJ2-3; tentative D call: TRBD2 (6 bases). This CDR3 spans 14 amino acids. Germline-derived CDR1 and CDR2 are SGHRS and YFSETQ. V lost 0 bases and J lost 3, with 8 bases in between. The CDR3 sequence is CASSLGGRTDTQYF. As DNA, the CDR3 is TGCGCCAGCAGCTTGGGTGGGAGGACAGATACGCAGTATTTT.

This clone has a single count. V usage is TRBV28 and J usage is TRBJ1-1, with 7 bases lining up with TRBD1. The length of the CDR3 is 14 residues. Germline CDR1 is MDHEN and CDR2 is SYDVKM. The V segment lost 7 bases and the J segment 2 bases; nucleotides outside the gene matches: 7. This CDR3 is CASIPGQPNTEAFF. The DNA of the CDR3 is TGTGCCAGCATTCCGGGACAGCCTAACACTGAAGCTTTCTTT.

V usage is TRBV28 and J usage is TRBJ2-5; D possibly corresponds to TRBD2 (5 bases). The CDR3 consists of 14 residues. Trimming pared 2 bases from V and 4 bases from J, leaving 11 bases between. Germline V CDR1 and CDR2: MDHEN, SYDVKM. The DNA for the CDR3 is TGTGCCAGCAGTTTAAGGAGCGGAGCAGAGACCCAGTACTTC. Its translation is CASSLRSGAETQYF.

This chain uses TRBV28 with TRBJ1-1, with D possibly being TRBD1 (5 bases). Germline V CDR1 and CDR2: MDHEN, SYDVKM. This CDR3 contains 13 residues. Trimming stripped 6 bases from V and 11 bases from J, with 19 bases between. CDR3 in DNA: TGTGCCAGCAGGGGGCACAGGTTTTCTCGCGCTTTCTTT. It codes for CASRGHRFSRAFF.

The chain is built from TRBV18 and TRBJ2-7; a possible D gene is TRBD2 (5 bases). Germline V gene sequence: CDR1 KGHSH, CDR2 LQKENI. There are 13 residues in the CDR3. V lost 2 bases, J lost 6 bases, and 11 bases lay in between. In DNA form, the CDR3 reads TGTGCCAGCTCACCAATACGGGGTAGCGAGCAGTACTTC. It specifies CASSPIRGSEQYF.

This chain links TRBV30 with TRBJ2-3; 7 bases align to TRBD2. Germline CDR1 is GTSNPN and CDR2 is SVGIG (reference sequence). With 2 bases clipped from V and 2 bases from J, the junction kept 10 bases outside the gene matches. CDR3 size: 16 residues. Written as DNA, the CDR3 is TGTGCCTGGAGTTCCCTCGGGCGGGGGAACACAGATACGCAGTATTTT. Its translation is CAWSSLGRGNTDTQYF.

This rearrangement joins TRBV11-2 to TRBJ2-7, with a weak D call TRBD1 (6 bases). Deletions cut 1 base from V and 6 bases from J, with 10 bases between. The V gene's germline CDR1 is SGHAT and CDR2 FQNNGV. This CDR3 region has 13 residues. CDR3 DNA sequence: TGTGCCAGCAGCTTAGGGGGGCTCGGCGAGCAGTACTTC. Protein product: CASSLGGLGEQYF.

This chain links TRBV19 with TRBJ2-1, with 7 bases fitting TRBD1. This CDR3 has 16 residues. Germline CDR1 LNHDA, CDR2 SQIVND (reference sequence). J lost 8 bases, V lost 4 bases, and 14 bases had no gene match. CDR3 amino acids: CASSRKTGRFRHEQFF. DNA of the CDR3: TGTGCCAGTAGTAGGAAGACAGGGCGCTTCCGCCATGAGCAGTTCTTC.

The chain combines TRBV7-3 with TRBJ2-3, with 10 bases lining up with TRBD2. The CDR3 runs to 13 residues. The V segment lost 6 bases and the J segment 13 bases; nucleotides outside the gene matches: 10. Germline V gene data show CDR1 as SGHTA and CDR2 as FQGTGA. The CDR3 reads CASSRQPGLAKYF. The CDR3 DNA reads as TGTGCCAGCAGTCGTCAACCGGGACTAGCGAAGTATTTT.

CDR3 DNA sequence: TGTGCCAGCAGTGAATGGGGCAGGAGGTATCGCGGCACCGGGGAGCTGTTTTTT. Translated, it gives CASSEWGRRYRGTGELFF. The genes are TRBV6-1 and TRBJ2-2; TRBD1 or TRBD2 may be the D gene (5 bases each). Germline CDR1 and CDR2: MNHNS and SASEGT. The CDR3 has 18 residues. Trimming took 2 bases from V and 4 from J, leaving 20 bases between them.

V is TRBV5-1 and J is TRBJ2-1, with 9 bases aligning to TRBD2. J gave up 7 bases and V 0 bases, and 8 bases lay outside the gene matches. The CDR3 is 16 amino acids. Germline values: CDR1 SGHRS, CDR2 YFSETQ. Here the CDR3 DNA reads TGCGCCAGCAGCTTGGCCTCGCGGGGGGGCCTGAATGAGCAGTTCTTC. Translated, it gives CASSLASRGGLNEQFF.

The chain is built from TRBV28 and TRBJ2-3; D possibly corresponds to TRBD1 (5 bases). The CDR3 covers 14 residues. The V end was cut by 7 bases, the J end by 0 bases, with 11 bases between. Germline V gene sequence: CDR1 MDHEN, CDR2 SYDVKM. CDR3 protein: CASKGRGSTDTQYF. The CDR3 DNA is TGTGCCAGCAAGGGAAGGGGAAGCACAGATACGCAGTATTTT.

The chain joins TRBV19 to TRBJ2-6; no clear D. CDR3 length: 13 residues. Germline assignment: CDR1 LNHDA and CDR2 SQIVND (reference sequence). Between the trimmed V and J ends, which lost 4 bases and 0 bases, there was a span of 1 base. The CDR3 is CASSSSGANVLTF. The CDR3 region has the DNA TGTGCCAGTAGTAGCTCTGGGGCCAACGTCCTGACTTTC. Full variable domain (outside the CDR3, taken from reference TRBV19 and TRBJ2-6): DGGITQSPKYLFRKEGQNVTLSCEQNLNHDAMYWYRQDPGQGLRLIYYSQIVNDFQKGDIAEGYSVSREKKESFPLTVTSAQKNPTAFYLCASSSSGANVLTFGAGSRLTVL.

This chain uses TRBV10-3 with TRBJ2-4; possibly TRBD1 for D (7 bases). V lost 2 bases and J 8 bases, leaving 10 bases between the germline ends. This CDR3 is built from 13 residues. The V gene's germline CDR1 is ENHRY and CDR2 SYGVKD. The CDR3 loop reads CAISEGRGDIQYF. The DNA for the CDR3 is TGTGCCATCAGTGAGGGCAGGGGGGACATTCAGTACTTC.